This T cell receptor beta chain originates from a study of CXCR3-negative and CXCR3-positive naive CD8 T cells. A CD45RO-CCR7+CD27+CD95- profile was what naive CD8+ T cells displayed. The TRB cDNA libraries were prepared by 5' RACE with UMI labels. Using the 5' RACE reads, TCRdb records one entry per CDR3 protein without DNA. The specimen's table records roughly 100,000 distinct CDR3 sequences. Broader study findings: CXCR3 levels fell partly with cryopreservation; most assays relied on fresh PBMCs.

The germline V gene has CDR1 SGHTA and CDR2 FQGTGA. This CDR3 is built from 15 residues. Remarks on this clonotype: Antigen specificity is unknown.

This sequence was found in a human donor in good health. Some clones in this sample may be carry-over from other donors' samples. The sequenced material came from naive CXCR3- CD8+ T cells from blood. Subset: CD45RO-CCR7+CD27+CD95- naive CD8+ T cells lacking CXCR3 (TNR3-). This rearrangement joins TRBV7-3 to TRBJ2-1. The CDR3 sequence: CASSLEGSSYNEQFF.